The clone carrying this T cell receptor beta chain was detected many times. Its target is not known. Next came a second PCR, run for 7 to 11 cycles, which used a sample-barcoded 5' primer along with a J-beta primer mix. TCRdb processed the 5' RACE reads anew with MiXCR; each CDR3 protein has one entry. The sample yields about 1.5 million distinct CDR3 sequences, around 40% seen once. J gave up 7 bases and V 5 bases, and 6 bases lay outside the gene matches. CDR3 length: 14 amino acids. Per germline, CDR1 MGHDK and CDR2 SYGVNS. These data belong to a study of blood T cells in healthy people across ages. Whole-study findings and limits: Donors of long life had a larger count of naive CD4+ cells and greater diversity than aged donors. One million T cells yielded diversity estimates that were considered underestimates. Older age coincided with a roughly linear decline in TCR beta diversity per million T cells.

Healthy Caucasian individuals from Russia aged roughly 6 to 90 served as donors. The chain couples TRBV25-1 to TRBJ1-5, with 9 bases fitting TRBD1. The receptor's source is a woman aged 18-29 years in good health. The sample comprised blood. CDR3 coding DNA: TGTGCCAGCAGTACGGGACAGGGAAGGCAGCCCCAGCATTTT. Protein sequence: CASSTGQGRQPQHF.